This T cell receptor beta chain was documented in a study of regulatory T cells in long-lasting Graves disease (dated by TCRdb to about 2021). Looking at the study overall: Persistent Graves' disease was defined as antithyroid drug treatment for over 5 years with persistently positive TSH receptor autoantibodies. This study used TCR sequencing and RNA sequencing of peripheral blood to compare persistent Graves' disease patients against newly diagnosed Graves' disease patients. The study took place in China and was registered as a clinical trial. A total of 35 or so samples were covered by TCR sequencing, comprising approximately 13 persistent and 20 newly diagnosed Graves' disease patients. Antithyroid drugs had been taken for 8.5 to 13 years on average by persistent Graves' disease patients in the clinical cohort.

The sample's time point label, decoded: persistent/refractory GD, antithyroid drugs over 5 years with positive TRAb. RNA was extracted from PBMCs in TRIzol for both TCR sequencing and RNA sequencing. The diagnosis of Graves' disease followed American Thyroid Association guidelines. Patients for the study were recruited at an endocrinology department in Xi'an, China. Each patient gave about 8.1 milliliters of peripheral blood, collected in an EDTA anticoagulant tube. Ficoll Paque Plus density gradient separation was used to isolate PBMCs, and no further T cell sorting was performed. An Agilent 2100 Bioanalyzer and agarose gel were used to check RNA quality, and a NanoDrop 2000 was used to measure RNA concentration. Worth noting for this clonotype: What this receptor recognizes is not known. No quality values exist for individual bases; no much larger clone is one base distant.

V lost 0 bases and J lost 6 bases; the stretch between them is 15 bases long. There are 14 amino acids in the CDR3, from cysteine to phenylalanine inclusive. CDR3 DNA is the only sequence kept; it has 42 bases, read in frame from the first base. CDR1 and CDR2 (GTSNPN, SVGIG) derive from the germline V gene (reference sequence). Library prep was done by multiplex PCR. The instrument given in TCRdb is Illumina HiSeq 4000. TCR beta libraries were built with iRepertoire HTBI primers and Arm-PCR amplification of CDR3 regions. PCR products were gel purified before sequencing. The study's own analysis went as follows. Across samples, roughly 60 TRBV and 14 TRBJ segments were identified and used for gene usage analysis of CDR3 amino acid clonotypes. COPE and FqMerger were used to merge the filtered high-quality paired reads into contigs. Contigs were aligned with BLAST to IMGT TRBV, TRBD and TRBJ reference genes, and CDR3 was defined per IMGT. Any clonotype with a frequency above 0.1% was counted as a highly expanded clone. Repertoire diversity was measured by Shannon entropy, and V-J evenness by the Gini coefficient. A clonotype was considered public if more than one individual shared it. TCRdb handled the public reads itself, with Q25 trimming in fastp and clone calling in MiXCR, and kept productive beta chains. All rows with the same CDR3 protein become a single entry with the most common DNA and genes. The V and J calls shown here were made by TCRdb, not taken from the authors' results. The sample table shows 400,000 or so distinct CDR3 sequences, and 23% are seen once. The ten largest clonotypes hold roughly 26% of the sample.

The full study reports these points: Patients with persistent disease shared more public clonotypes (over 2,500) than newly diagnosed patients did (more than 900). Persistent disease showed preferential use of TRBV28, TRBJ1-2 and TRBJ2-5, whereas newly diagnosed disease favored TRBV20-1 and TRBJ2-1. Compared with newly diagnosed patients, persistent Graves' disease patients had lower TCR Shannon entropy and fewer highly expanded clones, which suggests clonal expansion. Only peripheral blood was studied, because thyroid tissue, the primary lesion, was inaccessible. Sequencing and analysis were limited to the TCR beta chain. As a limitation, the authors acknowledged that the small sample size may reduce accuracy.

Specimen: peripheral blood mononuclear cells (PBMCs), collected when the disease was refractory, from a patient treated with antithyroid drugs. This sequence originates from a female donor with Graves disease. Here the chain combines TRBV30 and TRBJ2-7, with the D gene not confidently named. The sequenced DNA: TGTGCCTGGAGTGTAGGCAGTTCTCCTGCCGAGCAGTACTTC. This translates into CAWSVGSSPAEQYF.